This T cell receptor (beta chain) was sequenced during a study of cytotoxic CD8 clonotypes in ibrutinib-treated CLL. About the research overall: Partial response occurred in approximately 25 patients and complete response in 2; at median about 70 months, around 15 remained remitted and roughly 12 progressed. Average yields of approximately 260,000 productive templates and tens of thousands of productive rearrangements characterized the samples.

Study results and caveats: Clonality went up at the time of ibrutinib response, stayed stable in sustained remission, and later dropped back toward its baseline level at progression. Sustained-remission and progressing patients' sampling times differed.

This table comes from immunoSEQ multiplex PCR, and its TCRdb copy is limited to in-frame clones, with some not included. The sample comprises about 300,000 clones, 60% to 80% of which are singletons, and roughly 5.7% rests with the top ten. In the case of this clone: What it recognizes is unknown.

This CDR3 spans 15 amino acids. The germline V and J ends were trimmed by 5 bases and 4 bases, with 17 bases remaining between them. Germline CDR1 is MNHEY and CDR2 is SVGAGI. The specimen comprised PBMCs, sampled at disease progression, from a patient treated with ibrutinib. The sequence was obtained from a human donor with chronic lymphocytic leukemia. The chain uses TRBV6-5 and TRBJ1-1; D is uncertain. Here the CDR3 DNA reads TGTGCCAGCAGTCCCAACCCCCCAAAGGGCACTGAAGCTTTCTTT. Its translation: CASSPNPPKGTEAFF.